One and the same sample provided the 9 T cell receptor beta chains below, sequenced in a study of early T cells in non-severe SARS-CoV-2 infection. One entry per CDR3 protein results from TCRdb running MiXCR on the 5' RACE reads. The data show about 38,000 distinct CDR3 sequences, 4.5% to 5.5% seen once. The specimen sequenced was whole blood. These receptors originate from an adult who was a healthcare worker with PCR-confirmed SARS-CoV-2 infection or an uninfected control (not recorded which).

This clonotype was detected ten times or more. This chain connects TRBV19 to TRBJ2-7, with D perhaps given as TRBD1 or TRBD2 (5 bases each). The V gene lost 10 bases and the J gene lost 2 bases, with 21 bases spanning the gap. The CDR3 consists of 15 residues. Looked up from germline, CDR1 is LNHDA and CDR2 is SQIVND (reference sequence). CDR3 protein: CATSRAFGAPYEQYF. In DNA, the CDR3 is TGTGCCACCTCTAGGGCCTTCGGGGCGCCCTACGAGCAGTACTTC.

The table lists this clonotype with many counts. V and J are TRBV30 and TRBJ1-3, with D maybe TRBD1 (6 bases). The CDR3 sequence is 13 residues long. Between the trimmed V and J ends, which lost 2 bases and 6 bases, there was a span of 11 bases. Per germline, CDR1 GTSNPN and CDR2 SVGIG (reference sequence). The CDR3 bases are TGTGCCTGGAGTCCGACAGGAGCAAACACCATATATTTT. Protein product: CAWSPTGANTIYF.

The chain uses TRBV7-2 and TRBJ2-5; D unclear. V lost 3 bases and J lost 5, with 13 bases in between. Germline CDR1 is SGHTA and CDR2 is FQGNSA. CDR3 length: 14 amino acids. CDR3 loop: CASSFGARGETQYF. The CDR3 DNA sequence: TGTGCCAGCAGCTTCGGAGCGAGAGGCGAGACCCAGTACTTC.

This clonotype appeared a few times. This rearrangement joins TRBV4-1 to TRBJ1-1; no clear D. CDR3 length equals 11 residues. CDR1 and CDR2 (germline): MGHRA, YSYEKL. V was shortened by 2 bases and J by 8 bases, with 6 bases between the two germline ends. For the CDR3, the DNA is TGCGCCAGCAGCCAAAGAGGGGAAGCTTTCTTT. This encodes CASSQRGEAFF.

The sample holds many counts of this clonotype. The chain combines TRBV19 with TRBJ2-1, with 8 bases that match TRBD1. This CDR3 contains 14 residues. With V trimmed by 6 bases and J by 7 bases, 8 bases remained unmatched. CDR1 LNHDA and CDR2 SQIVND come from the germline V gene (reference sequence). CDR3 loop: CASSNGQGWNEQFF. The CDR3 DNA reads TGTGCCAGTAGCAACGGACAGGGCTGGAATGAGCAGTTCTTC.

This clonotype was observed at least ten times. The V and J genes are TRBV7-6 and TRBJ2-1; tentative D call: TRBD2 (6 bases). Between the trimmed V and J ends, which lost 2 bases and 3 bases, there was a span of 11 bases. This CDR3 has 15 amino acids. The germline V gene encodes CDR1 SGHVS and CDR2 FNYEAQ. The CDR3 is CASSLLGGYYNEQFF. The CDR3 DNA is TGTGCCAGCAGCTTATTGGGGGGTTACTACAATGAGCAGTTCTTC.

This clonotype was seen repeatedly, ten times or more. The chain has TRBV10-1 and TRBJ2-7; D assignment may be TRBD1 or TRBD2 (5 bases each). V lost 3 bases to trimming and J lost 3 bases, with 12 bases between them. The CDR3 has 14 residues. Germline V gene data show CDR1 as WNHNN and CDR2 as SYGVQD (reference sequence). Here the CDR3 reads CASSEGGGRYEQYF. The CDR3 DNA is TGCGCCAGCAGTGAAGGTGGGGGACGCTACGAGCAGTACTTC.

This clonotype has at least ten counts. This CDR3 is CASSVERGQETQYF. In nucleotides, the CDR3 is TGTGCCAGCAGCGTAGAAAGGGGGCAAGAGACCCAGTACTTC. The chain couples TRBV7-6 to TRBJ2-5, with D tentatively TRBD1 (6 bases). The CDR3 covers 14 residues. The V end was cut by 5 bases, the J end by 2 bases, with 12 bases between. Germline V lookup: CDR1 SGHVS, CDR2 FNYEAQ.

The sample holds many counts of this clonotype. This sequence joins TRBV5-1 and TRBJ2-1; no firm D call. Germline values: CDR1 SGHRS, CDR2 YFSETQ. Trimming took off 0 bases at V and 6 bases at J, with 13 bases between the two ends. The CDR3 totals 15 residues. This CDR3 reads CASSLAVESRNEQFF. Here the CDR3 DNA reads TGCGCCAGCAGCTTGGCCGTTGAATCGCGCAATGAGCAGTTCTTC.